The 12 T cell receptor beta chains below were found in one sample sequenced in a study of cytomegalovirus exposure and HLA in healthy donors. The PCR had 60 Vbeta and 13 Jbeta primers. The data were produced by immunoSEQ multiplex PCR, yet TCRdb's version contains in-frame clones alone and is incomplete. This sample carries about 200,000 clones, 65% to 85% of them seen once, and the ten largest clones take under 3%. The sequenced material came from PBMCs. The receptors shown here come from a woman aged 25-40 years in good health and CMV-seronegative.

The sample holds a few counts of this clone. The chain joins TRBV19 to TRBJ2-3; 15 bases are a match to TRBD2. The V and J ends lost 8 bases and 5 bases, in that order; junction bases with no gene match: 2. CDR1 is LNHDA, CDR2 SQIVND, per germline (reference sequence). This CDR3 comprises 14 residues. DNA for the CDR3: TGTGCCAGTGGACTAGCGGGAGGGGTAGATACGCAGTATTTT. It is translated as CASGLAGGVDTQYF.

This chain uses TRBV13 with TRBJ2-2, with TRBD2 matching over 9 bases. Germline V CDR1 and CDR2: PRHDT, FYEKMQ (reference sequence). The CDR3 contains 16 residues. J gave up 0 bases and V 5 bases, and 4 bases lay outside the gene matches. Written as DNA, the CDR3 is TGTGCCAGCAGCCCCGGACTAGCGACGAACACCGGGGAGCTGTTTTTT. Its protein product is CASSPGLATNTGELFF.

Details on this clone: Other DNA sequences in this sample translate to the same CDR3. The chain recombines TRBV6-1 with TRBJ1-5, with D perhaps TRBD1 (5 bases). V lost 0 bases and J lost 1, with 7 bases in between. Germline loops: CDR1 MNHNS, CDR2 SASEGT. This CDR3 is 15 amino acids long. For the CDR3, the DNA is TGTGCCAGCAGTGAAGCAGGGGTGAGCAATCAGCCCCAGCATTTT. This sequence encodes CASSEAGVSNQPQHF.

This sequence joins TRBV29-1 and TRBJ2-1; maybe TRBD2 (5 bases). V lost 4 bases to trimming and J lost 5 bases, with 12 bases between them. The CDR3 contains 13 residues. The germline gives CDR1 SQVTM, CDR2 ANQGSEA. The CDR3 loop is CSVARAGDNEQFF. As DNA, the CDR3 is TGCAGCGTTGCGCGGGCCGGCGACAATGAGCAGTTCTTC.

The chain joins TRBV18 to TRBJ2-5, with TRBD1 identical over 8 bases. V shed 5 bases and J 3 bases; nucleotides not matched to a gene: 8. CDR3 length: 15 amino acids. CDR1 is KGHSH and CDR2 is LQKENI in the germline V gene. The CDR3 DNA reads TGTGCCAGCTCATTCGTGACAGGGGTGGAAGAGACCCAGTACTTC. As protein: CASSFVTGVEETQYF.

This clone was detected a few times. The genes are TRBV30 and TRBJ2-7, with a tentative D call TRBD1 (5 bases). Germline V gene sequence: CDR1 GTSNPN, CDR2 SVGIG (reference sequence). Between the trimmed V and J ends, which lost 4 bases and 4 bases, there was a span of 8 bases. CDR3 size: 11 residues. The CDR3 DNA is TGTGCCTGGACTCAGGGTTACGAGCAGTACTTC. This translates into CAWTQGYEQYF.

To note about this clone: Compared with germline, one end of the junction differs, possibly owing to a read error. The rearrangement joins TRBV7-9 to TRBJ2-7, with D possibly matching TRBD2 (7 bases). The CDR3 totals 16 residues. The germline V gene encodes CDR1 SEHNR and CDR2 FQNEAQ (reference sequence). The CDR3 coding sequence is TGTTCCAGCAGCTCATTGCCCTCTTGGGGGGGCCACGAGCAGTACTTC. This gives the protein CSSSSLPSWGGHEQYF. The full variable domain, completed using reference TRBV7-9 and TRBJ2-7, is DTGVSQNPRHKITKRGQNVTFRCDPISEHNRLYWYRQTLGQGPEFLTYFQNEAQLEKSRLLSDRFSAERPKGSFSTLEIQRTEQGDSAMYLCSSSSLPSWGGHEQYFGPGTRLTVT.

In its sample, this clone was seen once. The chain links TRBV29-1 to TRBJ2-3; 10 bases map to TRBD1. CDR1 is SQVTM and CDR2 is ANQGSEA in the germline V gene. The J segment lost 2 bases and the V segment lost 4 bases, leaving 3 bases of the junction unmatched. This CDR3 spans 14 amino acids. CDR3 protein: CSVGGQGTTDTQYF. The CDR3 nucleotides read TGCAGCGTTGGGGGACAGGGGACCACAGATACGCAGTATTTT.

The V and J genes are TRBV27 and TRBJ1-1; 8 bases map to TRBD1. Germline values: CDR1 MNHEY, CDR2 SMNVEV (reference sequence). V was clipped by 5 bases and J by 0 bases; unmatched bases: 5. CDR3 size: 15 residues. The CDR3 DNA reads TGTGCCAGCAGTAACGGACAGGGCTTGAACACTGAAGCTTTCTTT. Its protein is CASSNGQGLNTEAFF.

The chain joins TRBV7-2 to TRBJ1-1; maybe TRBD1 (5 bases). CDR1 is SGHTA, CDR2 FQGNSA, per germline. With 4 bases removed from V and 1 base from J, the gap between germline ends came to 7 bases. The CDR3 runs 13 residues. The CDR3 sequence is CASSYDRNTEAFF. CDR3 nucleotide sequence: TGTGCCAGCAGCTACGACAGGAACACTGAAGCTTTCTTT.

This chain connects TRBV29-1 to TRBJ2-1; 8 bases fit TRBD1. The V segment lost 2 bases and the J segment 0 bases; nucleotides outside the gene matches: 6. The CDR3 contains 16 residues. CDR1 and CDR2 (germline): SQVTM, ANQGSEA. DNA of the CDR3: TGCAGCGTTGAACCGGAGGACAGGGTCTCCTACAATGAGCAGTTCTTC. It specifies CSVEPEDRVSYNEQFF.

This rearrangement joins TRBV5-4 to TRBJ2-7; TRBD2 matches 12 bases. Per the germline V gene, CDR1 is SGHNT and CDR2 is YYREEE (reference sequence). The CDR3 totals 15 residues. With V trimmed by 4 bases and J by 2 bases, 4 bases remained unmatched. The CDR3 is CASSRTSGRPYEQYF. DNA of the CDR3: TGTGCCAGCAGCCGAACTAGCGGGAGGCCCTACGAGCAGTACTTC. The whole variable domain, remainder taken from reference TRBV5-4 and TRBJ2-7, is ETGVTQSPTHLIKTRGQQVTLRCSSQSGHNTVSWYQQALGQGPQFIFQYYREEENGRGNFPPRFSGLQFPNYSSELNVNALELDDSALYLCASSRTSGRPYEQYFGPGTRLTVT.